A selection of T cell receptor beta chains follows, all from one sample in a study of response to subunit inactivated influenza vaccine. From the RT-PCR reads, TCRdb called clonotypes with MiXCR, one entry per CDR3 protein. Counted here are hundreds of thousands of distinct CDR3 sequences, roughly 22% occurring once; the ten biggest clones make up approximately 10%. The specimen was PBMCs from blood, collected 21 months after vaccination. These receptor sequences come from a man aged 50-75 years who received an inactivated influenza vaccine. Each CDR3 is given with its conserved first and last residue.

>TRBV12-3/TRBV12-4
CASSPDKKLFF
>TRBV29-1
CSVGGGRSNQPQHF
>TRBV5-1
CASSGGGYRPNEKLFF
>TRBV4-3
CASSHVTSGGFQEQFF
>TRBV5-5
CASRDLSGSTDTQYF
>TRBV6-2/TRBV6-3
CASSYSPGRQNTEAFF
>TRBV5-6
CASRITGTPSGNTIYF
>TRBV6-2/TRBV6-3
CASSYWSSKRPGELFF
>TRBV7-8
CASSLMASGWAQYF
>TRBV19
CASSALRGDPQHF
>TRBV24-1
CATSRDGTNTEAFF
>TRBV28
CASSVEGANEQFF
>TRBV9
CASSEGLDTQYF